A selection of T cell receptor beta chains follows, all from one sample in a study of OX40 agonist ivuxolimab in advanced cancers. Sequencing used immunoSEQ multiplex PCR; TCRdb keeps in-frame clones, though not all of them. The repertoire holds around 70,000 clones, with around 81% as singletons. Specimen: CD4+ or CD8+ T cells sorted from blood, collected in a trial of the OX40 agonist ivuxolimab. The receptors stem from an adult with an advanced solid tumor such as melanoma, head and neck, liver or kidney cancer. CDR3s include the opening cysteine and the closing phenylalanine or tryptophan. The D gene is left open where the match is weak. Clone size is given for some rows only: seen once, a few or many times, or a class if the clone is expanded.

TRBV28	TRBJ2-2	.	.	TGTGCCAGCAGTATTCGGGACATGCGGGAGCTGTTTTTT	CASSIRDMRELFF
TRBV28	TRBJ2-5	.	.	TGTGCCAGCAGTTCCGGTGGGGGAGACGGAGAGACCCAGTACTTC	CASSSGGGDGETQYF
TRBV6-5	TRBJ1-2	.	once	TGTGCCAGCAGTTACACGGGGGGGGTTTCGAATGGCTACACCTTC	CASSYTGGVSNGYTF
TRBV19	TRBJ2-3	.	.	TGTGCCAGTAGTGGATCGACATATACGCAGTATTTT	CASSGSTYTQYF
TRBV5-1	TRBJ1-3	TRBD1	.	TGCGCCAGCAGCTTGGGGACAGGGGGTGGAAACACCATATATTTT	CASSLGTGGGNTIYF
TRBV15	TRBJ2-6	.	once	TGTGCCACCAGCAGAGACGCAGCCTCTGGGGCCAACGTCCTGACTTTC	CATSRDAASGANVLTF
TRBV11-2	TRBJ1-2	.	.	TGTGCCAGCAGCTTGAACAGGCTGGATGGCTACACCTTC	CASSLNRLDGYTF
TRBV4-1	TRBJ1-4	.	.	TGCGCCAGCAGCCAAGCCCCTGGCCTTAATGAAAAACTGTTTTTT	CASSQAPGLNEKLFF
TRBV4-1	TRBJ1-1	.	.	TGCGCCAGCAGCCAGATAGGGCGGAACACTGAAGCTTTCTTT	CASSQIGRNTEAFF
TRBV5-1	TRBJ2-2	.	once	TGCGCCAGCAGCTCCGGGGGCGCAATAACCGGGGAGCTGTTTTTT	CASSSGGAITGELFF
TRBV6-6	TRBJ2-1	TRBD1	.	TGTGCCAGCAGCTCGACAGGGGGCAGGAACAATGAGCAGTTCTTC	CASSSTGGRNNEQFF
TRBV4-2	TRBJ1-4	.	.	TGTGCCAGCAGCCAAGAATTCCAGGGAACTAATGAAAAACTGTTTTTT	CASSQEFQGTNEKLFF
TRBV7-9	TRBJ1-3	TRBD1	.	TGTGCCAGCAGCTTGCAGGGGGCAACTGGAAACACCATATATTTT	CASSLQGATGNTIYF
TRBV2	TRBJ2-2	.	.	TGTGCCAGAGGTTTAGGGGGGCTCGACACCGGGGAGCTGTTTTTT	CARGLGGLDTGELFF
TRBV14	TRBJ1-4	.	.	TGTGCCAGCAGCCAAAAGGTTCGGTCGGAGAACCTGGATGAAAAACTGTTTTTT	CASSQKVRSENLDEKLFF
TRBV27	TRBJ1-6	.	once	TGTGCCAGCAGTTTAAAAGGGAATTCACCCCTCCACTTT	CASSLKGNSPLHF
TRBV10-3	TRBJ1-3	.	.	TGTGCCATCAGTGAGAATTACGGTGGCTCGTCCGGAAACACCATATATTTT	CAISENYGGSSGNTIYF
TRBV7-9	TRBJ1-2	.	.	TGTGCCAGCAGCTTAGCCCCTGATCCTAACTATGGCTACACCTTC	CASSLAPDPNYGYTF
TRBV29-1	TRBJ2-4	.	once	TGCAGCGTTGAAATGGGGGGAATTGGGGCCAAAAACATTCAGTACTTC	CSVEMGGIGAKNIQYF
TRBV6-1	TRBJ1-6	.	few	TGTGCCAGCAGCGCGGGAACGCCCCTCCACTTT	CASSAGTPLHF
TRBV28	TRBJ1-1	.	once	TGTGCCAGCACCCAGGGCCCCTTGGAAGCTTTCTTT	CASTQGPLEAFF
TRBV6-5	TRBJ2-1	.	.	TGTGCCAGCAGTTACGGCGGGGACGTTAGGGGGAGAGAGCAGTTCTTC	CASSYGGDVRGREQFF
TRBV7-2	TRBJ2-3	TRBD2	.	TGTGCCAGCAGCTTGCAAGCGGGGGACACAGATACGCAGTATTTT	CASSLQAGDTDTQYF
TRBV5-1	TRBJ2-3	TRBD1	.	TGCGCCAGCAGCTTAGGACAGGGGAGTCCGACAGATACGCAGTATTTT	CASSLGQGSPTDTQYF
TRBV18	TRBJ2-4	.	.	TGTGCCAGCTCACCGAATTTGAGAGTAGGGGGACAGTACTTC	CASSPNLRVGGQYF
TRBV28	TRBJ1-5	.	few	TGTGCCAGCAGTTTAGTCAGGGGTAATCAGCCCCAGCATTTT	CASSLVRGNQPQHF
TRBV12-5	TRBJ2-5	TRBD2	.	TGTGCTAGTGGTTTGGCCGACTTAGGGATAGCGGGAAGGGAGACCCAGTACTTC	CASGLADLGIAGRETQYF
TRBV18	TRBJ2-7	TRBD1	.	TGTGCCAGCTCACCACCCGGGACAGGTAAAGAGCAGTACTTC	CASSPPGTGKEQYF
TRBV7-8	TRBJ2-5	.	.	TGTGCCAGCAGGATCCTTGCGGCAGGGTGGGAGACCCAGTACTTC	CASRILAAGWETQYF
TRBV7-6	TRBJ2-7	TRBD2	.	TGTGCCAGCAGCTTAGGGGCGGGAGGTGCAGGCGAGCAGTACTTC	CASSLGAGGAGEQYF
TRBV28	TRBJ1-6	TRBD1	once	TGTGCCAGCAGTTTTTTGGGACAGGGGAATTCACCCCTCCACTTT	CASSFLGQGNSPLHF
TRBV7-2	TRBJ1-1	.	.	TGTGCCAGCAGCTTACACCATGAAGCTTTCTTT	CASSLHHEAFF
TRBV28	TRBJ1-1	TRBD1	.	TGTGCCAGCAGTTTCAGGCCAGGGGGCACTGAAGCTTTCTTT	CASSFRPGGTEAFF
TRBV18	TRBJ2-5	TRBD2	.	TGTGCCAGCTCACGACGACTAGCGGGAGAAGAGACCCAGTACTTC	CASSRRLAGEETQYF
TRBV7-8	TRBJ1-2	.	.	TGTGCCAGCAGCTTAGTTCTAGGCGACAGGTCTGGGAAAGGCTACACCTTC	CASSLVLGDRSGKGYTF
TRBV7-9	TRBJ2-7	.	once	TGTGCCAGCAGCTTAGTAGGCCGGCCCGAGCAGTACTTC	CASSLVGRPEQYF
TRBV6-1	TRBJ2-3	.	.	TGTGCCAGCAGTGAGGGGGGCGGAGGGGGCCCATACACAGATACGCAGTATTTT	CASSEGGGGGPYTDTQYF
TRBV28	TRBJ2-2	.	once	TGTGCCAGCAGTTTTTCGGGGAACACCGGGGAGCTGTTTTTT	CASSFSGNTGELFF
TRBV5-4	TRBJ2-6	.	.	TGTGCCAGCAGCTTGGGGCACGGAATCCTCTCTGGGGCCAACGTCCTGACTTTC	CASSLGHGILSGANVLTF
TRBV27	TRBJ1-5	.	.	TGTGCCAGCAGTTTAGCCAGGTTTAGCAATCAGCCCCAGCATTTT	CASSLARFSNQPQHF
TRBV19	TRBJ2-5	.	.	TGTGCCCAGGGGACCCAGTACTTC	CAQGTQYF
TRBV7-2	TRBJ1-6	.	.	TGTGCCAGCAGCTTAGTGGGCGGGGCCGGAAATTCACCCCTCCACTTT	CASSLVGGAGNSPLHF
TRBV2	TRBJ2-6	TRBD2	.	TGTGCCAGCAGTCCCGGGACTAGAGCCTCTGGGGCCAACGTCCTGACTTTC	CASSPGTRASGANVLTF
TRBV19	TRBJ1-2	.	.	TGTGCCAGTAGGGGCAGGGTGTATGGCTACACCTTC	CASRGRVYGYTF
TRBV10-3	TRBJ2-3	.	.	TGTGCCATCAGTGAGGACAGGAGTAGTAATCCGGATACGCAGTATTTT	CAISEDRSSNPDTQYF
TRBV6-5	TRBJ2-2	.	.	TGTGCCAGCAGTTACTCGGTAGCCGCCGGGGAGCTGTTTTTT	CASSYSVAAGELFF
TRBV7-9	TRBJ1-4	TRBD1	once	TGTGCCAGCGGGACAGGGGGTGAAAAACTGTTTTTT	CASGTGGEKLFF
TRBV5-1	TRBJ1-1	.	.	TGCGCCAGCAGCTTGGCCGTGAGCAGGACTGAAGCTTTCTTT	CASSLAVSRTEAFF
TRBV5-1	TRBJ2-2	.	.	TGCGCCAGCAGCTACAGTGCGGGACAGAAGAACACCGGGGAGCTGTTTTTT	CASSYSAGQKNTGELFF
TRBV7-6	TRBJ2-5	TRBD1	.	TGTGCCAGCCGGGGGGACAGGGGTGGAGAGACCCAGTACTTC	CASRGDRGGETQYF
TRBV4-3	TRBJ2-3	.	.	TGCGCCAGCAGCCAAGATGCCAGCACAGATACGCAGTATTTT	CASSQDASTDTQYF
TRBV10-1	TRBJ2-1	TRBD2	.	TGCGCCAGCGACCCGGGGGGGCTTAACAATGAGCAGTTCTTC	CASDPGGLNNEQFF
TRBV7-9	TRBJ1-4	.	.	TGTGCCAGCAGCCAAGATAGGGGGGCGAATGAAAAACTGTTTTTT	CASSQDRGANEKLFF